These T cell receptor beta chains were read from a single sample in a study of T cell responses to AZD1222 COVID-19 vaccine. Only in-frame clones appear in the TCRdb table, and some are missing; sequencing was by immunoSEQ multiplex PCR. The table has some 130,000 clones, around nine tenths seen once. The specimen was peripheral blood, collected on day 0 of AZD1222 vaccination. All receptors derive from an adult in good health. Both conserved end residues are part of each CDR3. The order of the fields is D gene, V gene, clone size, J gene, CDR3 DNA, CDR3 protein. D genes are given only for firm matches. Not every row has a clone size; where given, it reads once, few, many or a size class.

>-|TRBV21-1|-|TRBJ1-2
TGTGCCAGCAGCGCACCGACAGGTACCTATGGCTACACCTTC
CASSAPTGTYGYTF
>TRBD1|TRBV20-1|-|TRBJ1-1
TGCAGTGCTAGTTTGGGACAGGGCATCGGGGCTTTCTTT
CSASLGQGIGAFF
>-|TRBV18|-|TRBJ1-2
TGTGCCAGCTCAGAGGATTCGAGGAACTATGGCTACACCTTC
CASSEDSRNYGYTF
>-|TRBV5-5|-|TRBJ2-3
TGTGCCAGCACCCTACAGGGGGGGACAGATACGCAGTATTTT
CASTLQGGTDTQYF
>-|TRBV6-4|-|TRBJ1-1
TGTGCCAGCAGTGAGTCAGCCGCTCTCACTGAAGCTTTCTTT
CASSESAALTEAFF
>TRBD1|TRBV5-4|-|TRBJ1-2
TGTGCCAGCAGCTTGGGGGACAGTCCACTATCAGGCTACACCTTC
CASSLGDSPLSGYTF
>-|TRBV10-3|-|TRBJ2-1
TGTGCCATCACCCCTTCTCCATCCTCCTACAATGAGCAGTTCTTC
CAITPSPSSYNEQFF
>-|TRBV7-9|-|TRBJ1-2
TGTGCCAGCAGCAGTGTGATGGGCTTCGCCTATGGCTACACCTTC
CASSSVMGFAYGYTF
>-|TRBV2|-|TRBJ2-3
TGTGCCAGCAGAGTCGGGGGAGCGGCAGATACGCAGTATTTT
CASRVGGAADTQYF
>-|TRBV7-9|-|TRBJ1-1
TGTGCCGGAGGGGGTTTGAACACTGAAGCTTTCTTT
CAGGGLNTEAFF
>-|TRBV4-1|-|TRBJ1-1
TGCGCCAGCAGCCAAGGGACCGGTAGCACTGAAGCTTTCTTT
CASSQGTGSTEAFF
>TRBD2|TRBV30|-|TRBJ2-3
TGTGCCTCGGGGCTAGCGGGGGGCCCCGGACTTTTT
CASGLAGGPGLF
>-|TRBV5-1|-|TRBJ2-5
TGCGCCAGCAGCTTGATGCCCCAAGAGACCCAGTACTTC
CASSLMPQETQYF
>TRBD2|TRBV6-6|-|TRBJ2-7
TGTGCCAGCAGTCGAGCGGTCGCTAGCGGGGTTTCCTACGAGCAGTACTTC
CASSRAVASGVSYEQYF
>TRBD1|TRBV7-9|-|TRBJ2-7
TGTGCCAGCAGCCTTCAGACAGGGAAAGGCTACGAGCAGTACTTC
CASSLQTGKGYEQYF
>-|TRBV5-1|-|TRBJ2-7
TGCGCCAGCAGCTCCACTCCAGGGGCACATTACGAGCAGTACTTC
CASSSTPGAHYEQYF
>-|TRBV10-3|-|TRBJ1-1
TGTGCCATCAGTGAACAGACTCGCGGTGAAGCTTTCTTT
CAISEQTRGEAFF
>-|TRBV12-3/TRBV12-4|-|TRBJ2-7
TGTGCCAGCAGTCTAAGGGGTTTCTACGAGCAGTACTTC
CASSLRGFYEQYF
>-|TRBV4-2|-|TRBJ2-5
TGTGCCAGCAGCCAAGGTGTACAAGAGACCCAGTACTTC
CASSQGVQETQYF
>-|TRBV5-4|-|TRBJ2-7
TGTGCCAGCAGCTTCGAGAACACCGACTACGAGCAGTACTTC
CASSFENTDYEQYF
>-|TRBV5-1|-|TRBJ2-3
TGCGCCAGCAGGGAGAGGCAGGGAGAAACAGATACGCAGTATTTT
CASRERQGETDTQYF
>-|TRBV19|few|TRBJ2-1
TGTGCCAGTAGTATCCTCTGGGAAAGCTCCTACAATGAGCAGTTCTTC
CASSILWESSYNEQFF
>TRBD1|TRBV5-6|-|TRBJ1-2
TGTGCCAGCAGCCGGGGACAGGTGACTCGTGGCTACACCTTC
CASSRGQVTRGYTF
>-|TRBV5-1|-|TRBJ2-7
TGCGCCAGCAGCTTGGGGGGCCCCTACGAGCAGTACTTC
CASSLGGPYEQYF
>-|TRBV28|-|TRBJ2-7
TGTGCCAGCAGGGTAGGGGTCATCGGGAACTACGAGCAGTACTTC
CASRVGVIGNYEQYF
>-|TRBV6-5|-|TRBJ1-2
TGTGCCACCCAGGGACGGCTCAACTATGGCTACACCTTC
CATQGRLNYGYTF
>-|TRBV7-2|-|TRBJ2-5
TGTGCCAGCAGCTTAGCCAGGGAGACCCAGTACTTC
CASSLARETQYF
>-|TRBV9|-|TRBJ2-3
TGTGCCAGCAGCGTAGCCGGGACGGGCCTGAATACGCAGTATTTT
CASSVAGTGLNTQYF
>TRBD1|TRBV5-1|few|TRBJ1-6
TGCGCCAGCAGCCAGGGGGGAGGGCAGCATAATTCACCCCTCCACTTT
CASSQGGGQHNSPLHF
>TRBD1|TRBV2|-|TRBJ1-2
TGTGCCAGCAGTGATACAGGGGGCTCTGGCTACACCTTC
CASSDTGGSGYTF
>TRBD1|TRBV5-4|-|TRBJ1-1
TGTGCCAGCAGGAGACAGGGGGCGGGGGTGAACACTGAAGCTTTCTTT
CASRRQGAGVNTEAFF
>-|TRBV2|few|TRBJ2-6
TGTGCCAGCTGGGAGGCCTCTGGGGCCAACGTCCTGACTTTC
CASWEASGANVLTF
>-|TRBV6-4|-|TRBJ2-2
TGTGCCAGCAGGGAAGAGGGGCGATCCGGGGAGCTGTTTTTT
CASREEGRSGELFF
>-|TRBV3-1/TRBV3-2|few|TRBJ2-5
TGTGCCAGCAGCCAAGCAACGGGGGTGGTTGGGACCCAGTACTTC
CASSQATGVVGTQYF
>TRBD1|TRBV6-1|-|TRBJ2-1
TGTGCCAGCAGTGGGCCAGGGACAGGGGGGATGAATGAGCAGTTCTTC
CASSGPGTGGMNEQFF
>-|TRBV27|-|TRBJ1-1
TGTGCCAGCAGTTTAAACAGTGTCTCTGAAGCTTTCTTT
CASSLNSVSEAFF
>-|TRBV6-2/TRBV6-3|-|TRBJ2-7
TGTGCCAGCAGCTTGGGATCCGAGCAGTACTTC
CASSLGSEQYF
>-|TRBV6-5|-|TRBJ2-1
TGTGCCAGCGGAATTTTGAGGAATGAGCAGTTCTTC
CASGILRNEQFF
>-|TRBV7-6|-|TRBJ1-3
TGTGCCAGCACCCCGTTGTACTTCGTAGCGGCCTCTGGAAACACCATATATTTT
CASTPLYFVAASGNTIYF
>-|TRBV12-5|-|TRBJ1-2
TGTGCTAGTGCGGAAGCCACGACCACCCATGGCTACACCTTC
CASAEATTTHGYTF
>-|TRBV12-3/TRBV12-4|-|TRBJ1-6
TGTGCCAGCAGTGATACTGATAATTCACCCCTCCACTTT
CASSDTDNSPLHF
>-|TRBV14|-|TRBJ2-3
TGTGCCAGCAGCTCATATGGGGCTTCCACAGATACGCAGTATTTT
CASSSYGASTDTQYF
>TRBD1|TRBV10-1|-|TRBJ1-1
TGCGCCAGCAGACCCTGGACAGGAGGTGAAGCTTTCTTT
CASRPWTGGEAFF
>TRBD1|TRBV6-5|-|TRBJ1-6
TGTGCCAGCAGCCCGGACAGGCCTTATAATTCACCCCTCCACTTT
CASSPDRPYNSPLHF
>TRBD2|TRBV7-2|-|TRBJ2-2
TGTGCCAGCGTGCGGGGGGCGATCACCGGGGAGCTGTTTTTT
CASVRGAITGELFF
>-|TRBV2|-|TRBJ2-1
TGTGCCAGCAGTGACCCCGTCCCTATGGACAGACTCTACAATGAGCAGTTCTTC
CASSDPVPMDRLYNEQFF
>-|TRBV11-2|-|TRBJ1-6
TGTGCCAGCAGCTTAGATGACAGATATAATTCACCCCTCCACTTT
CASSLDDRYNSPLHF
>-|TRBV7-2|once|TRBJ1-6
TGTGCCAGCAGTTCTTCCATAACCATTAATTCACCCCTCCACTTT
CASSSSITINSPLHF
>-|TRBV5-1|-|TRBJ1-1
TGCGCCAGCAGCTTGGTTCTTCCACAGGGTGAAGCTTTCTTT
CASSLVLPQGEAFF
>TRBD1|TRBV5-6|-|TRBJ1-2
TGTGCCAGCAGCCGGAGGACAGGGGTCTATGGCTACACCTTC
CASSRRTGVYGYTF
>-|TRBV18|-|TRBJ1-3
TGTGCCAGCTCACCCCAGGAGGGAAACACCATATATTTT
CASSPQEGNTIYF
>-|TRBV5-4|-|TRBJ1-2
TGTGCCAGCAGCTTGCCGATTAACTATGGCTACACCTTC
CASSLPINYGYTF